The 26 T cell receptor beta chains below were found in one sample sequenced in a study of blood T cell repertoires in COVID-19. Method: immunoSEQ multiplex PCR; TCRdb's copy keeps in-frame clones and lacks some. The table lists 55,000 to 75,000 clones, about 80% of them singletons. Sequenced sample: peripheral blood. These receptors originate from a man of 80 years or more with active or convalescent COVID-19.

The chain recombines TRBV12-3 or TRBV12-4 with TRBJ2-1; 8 bases match TRBD2. The CDR3 has 12 residues. With V trimmed by 3 bases and J by 13 bases, 5 bases remained unmatched. As DNA, the CDR3 is TGTGCCAGCAGTTTTCCTCGGGAGGGACAGTTCTTC. Residues: CASSFPREGQFF.

V and J are TRBV14 and TRBJ1-2; 7 nucleotides line up with TRBD1. The junction had 2 bases not matched to a gene; V was cut back by 3 bases and J by 4 bases. The CDR3 is made up of 13 amino acids. Germline loops: CDR1 SGHDN, CDR2 FVKESK. The CDR3 spells CASSQTGIYGYTF. The CDR3 DNA reads as TGTGCCAGCAGCCAGACAGGGATCTATGGCTACACCTTC.

This clone was recorded once. The gene calls are TRBV14 and TRBJ2-5, with 10 nucleotides matching TRBD2. The germline V gene encodes CDR1 SGHDN and CDR2 FVKESK. V shed 4 bases, J shed 5 bases, and the junction held 7 bases outside the gene matches. The CDR3 length is 15 residues. The DNA of the CDR3 is TGTGCCAGCAGCCTAAGTCTAGCGGGGGCCGAGACCCAGTACTTC. It encodes CASSLSLAGAETQYF. Full variable domain (rest looked up from reference TRBV14 and TRBJ2-5): EAGVTQFPSHSVIEKGQTVTLRCDPISGHDNLYWYRRVMGKEIKFLLHFVKESKQDESGMPNNRFLAERTGGTYSTLKVQPAELEDSGVYFCASSLSLAGAETQYFGPGTRLLVL.

The CDR3 DNA is TGTGCCAGCAGCTCCCAGGGGGGACTGTTCGAGCAGTACTTC. Translation: CASSSQGGLFEQYF. V gene TRBV7-9 combines with J gene TRBJ2-7, with D perhaps TRBD1 (7 bases). Germline values: CDR1 SEHNR, CDR2 FQNEAQ (reference sequence). Trimming took off 4 bases at V and 6 bases at J, with 16 bases between the two ends. The CDR3 runs 14 residues.

V and J are TRBV6-5 and TRBJ2-1; TRBD2 agrees at 7 bases. This CDR3 spans 13 amino acids. The ends lost 8 bases at V and 4 bases at J; junction bases unmatched: 5. Germline V CDR1 and CDR2: MNHEY, SVGAGI. The DNA of the CDR3 is TGTGCCAGCTGCGGGGGAAATTACAATGAGCAGTTCTTC. Encoded protein: CASCGGNYNEQFF.

The chain joins TRBV7-8 to TRBJ1-2, with 8 bases identical to TRBD1. The junction had 9 bases not matched to a gene; V was cut back by 5 bases and J by 4 bases. CDR1 and CDR2 from the germline V gene are SGHVS and FQNEAQ. This CDR3 has 15 residues. CDR3 bases: TGTGCCAGCAGCGTCGCCGGGACAGGAAGCTATGGCTACACCTTC. This encodes CASSVAGTGSYGYTF.

This chain joins TRBV10-3 and TRBJ1-3; 7 nucleotides match TRBD1. This CDR3 spans 15 amino acids. V gave up 4 bases and J gave up 0 bases; unmatched junction bases: 3. Germline V CDR1 and CDR2: ENHRY, SYGVKD. This CDR3 reads CAISGRQGSGNTIYF. CDR3 nucleotide sequence: TGTGCCATCAGTGGAAGACAGGGCTCTGGAAACACCATATATTTT.

The J gene is TRBJ2-1, the V gene TRBV6-5; 10 bases line up with TRBD1. CDR1 and CDR2 (germline): MNHEY, SVGAGI. The CDR3 runs 11 residues. Trimming at V came to 6 bases and at J to 15 bases, leaving 5 bases not matched to a gene. DNA of the CDR3: TGTGCCAGCAGACAAGACAGGGGGCTGTTCTTC. Translation gives CASRQDRGLFF.

This chain links TRBV7-5 with TRBJ1-3; the DNA was not used to check the table's D call, TRBD1. TRBV7-5 is deemed a pseudogene. The CDR3 has 17 amino acids. CDR3 loop: CVRSPRTGSVSGNTIYF. The CDR3 bases are TGTGTCAGAAGCCCCAGGACAGGGAGCGTCTCTGGAAACACCATATATTTT.

There are a few counts of this clone. The rearrangement uses TRBV5-8 and TRBJ2-7; D is perhaps TRBD2 (5 bases). The CDR3 sequence is 15 residues long. The V end lost 1 base, the J end lost 4 bases, and 15 bases lay between the germline ends. The germline gives CDR1 SGHTS, CDR2 YDEGEE. The CDR3 bases are TGTGCCAGCAGCTTGCTTCCAGGCGGAGGATACGAGCAGTACTTC. Amino acids: CASSLLPGGGYEQYF.

This clone showed up just once. The chain combines TRBV7-2 with TRBJ2-5; a weak D match, TRBD2 (5 bases). This CDR3 is built from 14 residues. With 6 bases removed from V and 5 bases from J, the gap between germline ends came to 16 bases. CDR1 and CDR2 (germline): SGHTA, FQGNSA. As DNA, the CDR3 is TGTGCCAGCAGGTGGAGAGGGTCTGGGGAGACCCAGTACTTC. This sequence encodes CASRWRGSGETQYF.

The sample holds one count of this clone. V gene TRBV3-1 (or the pseudogene TRBV3-2) combines with J gene TRBJ1-4, with a weak D call TRBD1 (5 bases). V dropped 0 bases and J dropped 6 bases, with 20 bases sitting between them. The CDR3 extends over 18 amino acids. In germline, CDR1 is LGHDT, CDR2 YNNKEL (reference sequence). DNA of the CDR3: TGTGCCAGCAGCCAAGATGTTGGCGGGATGGGACTTGATGAAAAACTGTTTTTT. Amino acids: CASSQDVGGMGLDEKLFF.

The chain recombines TRBV7-9 with TRBJ2-1; 11 positions match TRBD2. Germline V lookup: CDR1 SEHNR, CDR2 FQNEAQ (reference sequence). The CDR3 is made up of 18 amino acids. After removal of 7 bases from V and 7 bases from J, the junction contained 18 bases not matched to a gene. The CDR3 is CASTHAGTSGRKRNEQFF. The CDR3 DNA reads as TGTGCCAGCACCCACGCGGGTACTAGCGGGAGAAAGAGGAATGAGCAGTTCTTC. Looking up the rest from reference TRBV7-9 and TRBJ2-1 gives the full variable domain: DTGVSQNPRHKITKRGQNVTFRCDPISEHNRLYWYRQTLGQGPEFLTYFQNEAQLEKSRLLSDRFSAERPKGSFSTLEIQRTEQGDSAMYLCASTHAGTSGRKRNEQFFGPGTRLTVL.

This chain links TRBV21-1 with TRBJ2-3; the table's D call of TRBD2 was not tested on the DNA. TRBV21-1 is noted as a pseudogene. There are 18 residues in the CDR3. In DNA, the CDR3 is TGTGCCAGCAGCAAAGCGCGGACTAGCGGGAGTTATCCAGATACGCAGTATTTT. Amino acids: CASSKARTSGSYPDTQYF.

The CDR3 DNA reads as TGTGCCAGCAGTTATACAGGGGGCAATTCACCCCTCCACTTT. Translation gives CASSYTGGNSPLHF. The V and J genes are TRBV6-2 or TRBV6-3 and TRBJ1-6; 9 bases are a match to TRBD1. The CDR3 consists of 14 residues. Germline V gene sequence: CDR1 MNHEY, CDR2 SVGEGT. The junction had 1 base not matched to a gene; V was cut back by 3 bases and J by 7 bases.

V usage is TRBV5-4 and J usage is TRBJ2-4, with D perhaps TRBD1 (7 bases). Germline CDR1 and CDR2: SGHNT and YYREEE (reference sequence). This CDR3 has 15 amino acids. Deletions cut 0 bases from V and 5 bases from J, with 12 bases between. The CDR3 region has the DNA TGTGCCAGCAGCTTGGAGTTCAGGGGGGAAAACATTCAGTACTTC. This gives the protein CASSLEFRGENIQYF.

V and J are TRBV9 and TRBJ2-2; D is possibly TRBD1 (6 bases). The CDR3 totals 13 residues. V lost 4 bases and J lost 7, with 11 bases in between. Germline assignment: CDR1 SGDLS and CDR2 YYNGEE. CDR3 in DNA: TGTGCCAGCAGCACATGGACAGACGGGGAGCTGTTTTTT. This translates into CASSTWTDGELFF.

The rearrangement links TRBV18 to TRBJ1-5, with TRBD1 matching over 11 bases. The ends lost 1 base at V and 2 bases at J; junction bases unmatched: 4. The CDR3 is 17 residues long. Germline V gives CDR1 KGHSH, CDR2 LQKENI. CDR3: CASSPRGQGDGNQPQHF. CDR3 DNA: TGTGCCAGCTCACCACGGGGACAGGGGGACGGCAATCAGCCCCAGCATTTT.

The chain links TRBV19 to TRBJ2-1; D perhaps matches TRBD2 (7 bases). The V gene's germline CDR1 is LNHDA and CDR2 SQIVND (reference sequence). The CDR3 runs to 19 residues. V was trimmed by 3 bases and J by 4 bases, leaving 25 bases between them. The CDR3, as DNA: TGTGCCAGTAGTATCTTTCAGGGAGGCCGGCGGGGGCATTACAATGAGCAGTTCTTC. Translation: CASSIFQGGRRGHYNEQFF.

The gene calls are TRBV3-1 (or the pseudogene TRBV3-2) and TRBJ2-2, with D perhaps TRBD1 (6 bases). The CDR3 is 15 amino acids. V lost 2 bases and J lost 6, with 13 bases in between. CDR1 LGHDT and CDR2 YNNKEL come from the germline V gene (reference sequence). This chain's CDR3 is CASSQRDIFPGELFF. CDR3 DNA sequence: TGTGCCAGCAGCCAAAGGGACATCTTCCCCGGGGAGCTGTTTTTT.

The rearrangement joins TRBV29-1 to TRBJ2-1; D uncertain. The CDR3 loop spans 10 amino acids. The V end lost 7 bases, the J end lost 8 bases, and 9 bases lay between the germline ends. Germline CDR1 is SQVTM and CDR2 is ANQGSEA. The CDR3 nucleotides read TGCAGCGCCGGGTTGTATGAGCAGTTCTTC. Its translation is CSAGLYEQFF.

The chain joins TRBV9 to TRBJ2-5, with 7 positions matching TRBD2. Germline V CDR1 and CDR2: SGDLS, YYNGEE. Unmatched junction bases numbered 4, after V lost 3 bases and J lost 2 bases. This CDR3 spans 14 amino acids. CDR3 bases: TGTGCCAGCAGCGGCGGGACTATACAAGAGACCCAGTACTTC. Translating it yields CASSGGTIQETQYF.

The chain couples TRBV7-9 to TRBJ1-2; D perhaps matches TRBD1 (6 bases). Germline V CDR1 and CDR2: SEHNR, FQNEAQ (reference sequence). The CDR3 runs to 13 residues. V was shortened by 3 bases and J by 8 bases, with 13 bases between the two germline ends. As DNA, the CDR3 is TGTGCCAGCAGCTTCAGGACAGAAGAGGGCTACACCTTC. Protein sequence: CASSFRTEEGYTF.

The chain links TRBV6-5 to TRBJ2-1, with TRBD2 matching 11 bases. V lost 2 bases to trimming and J lost 5 bases; unmatched junction nucleotides: 2. Per the germline V gene, CDR1 is MNHEY and CDR2 is SVGAGI. The CDR3 loop spans 15 amino acids. CDR3: CASSYLAGGNNEQFF. The CDR3 region has the DNA TGTGCCAGCAGTTACCTAGCGGGGGGTAACAATGAGCAGTTCTTC.

CDR3 in DNA: TGTGCCAGCAGCCAAGGACAGGCTCCCAACGAGCAGTACTTC. It encodes CASSQGQAPNEQYF. J is TRBJ2-7 and V is TRBV13; 7 positions agree with TRBD1. Germline CDR1 is PRHDT and CDR2 is FYEKMQ (reference sequence). The CDR3 is 14 residues long. Losses at the gene ends were 5 bases for V and 5 bases for J; bases not matched to a gene: 9.

The V call is TRBV18, the J call TRBJ2-7; 7 bases fit TRBD1. V shed 4 bases and J 0 bases; nucleotides not matched to a gene: 9. This CDR3 spans 16 amino acids. Per the germline V gene, CDR1 is KGHSH and CDR2 is LQKENI. CDR3 amino acids: CASSLGTARSSYEQYF. The CDR3 DNA follows: TGTGCCAGCTCACTAGGGACAGCTCGTAGCTCCTACGAGCAGTACTTC.